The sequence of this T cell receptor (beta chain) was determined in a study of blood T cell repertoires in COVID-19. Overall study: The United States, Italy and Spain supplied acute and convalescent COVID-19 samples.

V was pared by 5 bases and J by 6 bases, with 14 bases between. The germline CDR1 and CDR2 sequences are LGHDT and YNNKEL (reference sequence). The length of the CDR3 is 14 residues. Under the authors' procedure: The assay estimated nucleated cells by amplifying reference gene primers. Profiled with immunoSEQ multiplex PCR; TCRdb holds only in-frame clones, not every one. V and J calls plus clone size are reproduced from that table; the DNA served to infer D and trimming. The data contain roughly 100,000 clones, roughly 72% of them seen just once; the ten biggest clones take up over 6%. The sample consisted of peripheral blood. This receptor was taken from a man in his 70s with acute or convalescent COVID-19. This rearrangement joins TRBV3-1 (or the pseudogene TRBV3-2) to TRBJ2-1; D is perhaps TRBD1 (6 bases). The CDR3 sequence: CASSELGQINEQFF. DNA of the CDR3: TGTGCCAGCAGCGAACTAGGACAGATCAATGAGCAGTTCTTC.